These T cell receptor beta chains were read from a single sample in a study of blood T cell repertoires in COVID-19. Clones were sequenced by immunoSEQ multiplex PCR, and TCRdb holds only the in-frame ones, with some missing. The table has over 200,000 clones, about 90% seen once. Sample: peripheral blood. These receptors were taken from a woman aged 18-29 years who had recovered from COVID-19. Both conserved end residues are part of each CDR3. Each record gives: V gene, clone size, D gene, J gene, CDR3 DNA, CDR3 protein. A D gene is named only where the DNA matches it firmly. Rows give clone size only sometimes, using once, few, many, or a class for an expanded clone.

TRBV4-1	NA	NA	TRBJ1-2	TGCGCCAGCAGCCAAACCCAGTACTACACCTTC	CASSQTQYYTF
TRBV18	NA	NA	TRBJ1-5	TGTGCCAGCTCAATCCGACAGCCCAGCAGCGATCAGCCCCAGCATTTT	CASSIRQPSSDQPQHF
TRBV6-5	once	TRBD1	TRBJ2-7	TGTGCCAGCAGTTACCGTACAGGGGGCTACGAGCAGTACTTC	CASSYRTGGYEQYF
TRBV29-1	NA	NA	TRBJ2-1	TGCAGCGTTCGAGCGAACAATGAGCAGTTCTTC	CSVRANNEQFF
TRBV24-1	few	NA	TRBJ2-7	TGTGCCACCAGTGCCGGGAGCGGCGAGGAGCAGTACTTC	CATSAGSGEEQYF
TRBV6-5	NA	TRBD1	TRBJ1-6	TGTGCCAGCAAAAGACAGGGAGGAGGCTCACCCCTCCACTTT	CASKRQGGGSPLHF
TRBV19	NA	TRBD1	TRBJ2-6	TGTGCCAGTAGTATACAGGGGGCCGGGGCCAACGTCCTGACTTTC	CASSIQGAGANVLTF
TRBV6-5	once	NA	TRBJ2-1	TGTGCCAGCAGTTACTTAGCCTACAATGAGCAGTTCTTC	CASSYLAYNEQFF
TRBV9	NA	TRBD1	TRBJ1-2	TGTGCCAGCAGCGACGGCGGAACAGGGGGCGCAGGTGGCTACACCTTC	CASSDGGTGGAGGYTF
TRBV5-1	NA	TRBD2	TRBJ2-1	TGCGCCAGCAGCCTACTAGCGGGAGCGTACAATGAGCAGTTCTTC	CASSLLAGAYNEQFF
TRBV7-9	few	NA	TRBJ2-3	TGTGCCAGCAGCCGAGAGGCAGATACGCAGTATTTT	CASSREADTQYF
TRBV5-5	NA	NA	TRBJ1-2	TGTGCCAGCAGCTTCGACAGGCGCCTGGGCTACACCTTC	CASSFDRRLGYTF
TRBV7-2	NA	TRBD2	TRBJ2-5	TGTGCCAGCAGCTTCGCGGGAGGAGCGGAGACCCAGTACTTC	CASSFAGGAETQYF
TRBV5-5	NA	NA	TRBJ2-7	TGTGCCAGCAGACAGGGTCAAGTCGAGCAGTACTTC	CASRQGQVEQYF
TRBV19	NA	NA	TRBJ2-7	TGTGCCAGTAGTCGCCTCGGACAGTCCTACGAGCAGTACTTC	CASSRLGQSYEQYF
TRBV19	NA	TRBD2	TRBJ2-1	TGTGCCAGTAGAACCACTAGCGGGAGGGCCCGCGGTGAGCAGTTCTTC	CASRTTSGRARGEQFF
TRBV10-3	once	TRBD2	TRBJ2-7	TGTGCCATCAGTGAGTCGCCTAGCGGTGCCTACGAGCAGTACTTC	CAISESPSGAYEQYF
TRBV4-3	NA	NA	TRBJ2-1	TGCGCCAGCAGCCAAGATTCTATTACTAATGAGCAGTTCTTC	CASSQDSITNEQFF
TRBV13	NA	TRBD1	TRBJ2-1	TGTGCCAGCAGCTTAACAGGGGGGCACTACAATGAGCAGTTCTTC	CASSLTGGHYNEQFF
TRBV29-1	NA	TRBD2	TRBJ2-1	TGCAGCGTTGATGGGACTAGCGCTACCAATGAGCAGTTCTTC	CSVDGTSATNEQFF
TRBV20-1	NA	NA	TRBJ1-1	TGCAGTGCTACTGACCGGGGGTACACTGAAGCTTTCTTT	CSATDRGYTEAFF
TRBV27	once	NA	TRBJ2-3	TGTGCCAGCAGTCCAGGGACAACGGGGAGCACAGATACGCAGTATTTT	CASSPGTTGSTDTQYF
TRBV5-1	NA	NA	TRBJ2-1	TGCGCCAGCAGCTTTGACAGGACCTACAATGAGCAGTTCTTC	CASSFDRTYNEQFF
TRBV29-1	NA	NA	TRBJ1-2	TGCAGCGCTACTCTCCCCGAGGGTTTGAATGGCTACACCTTC	CSATLPEGLNGYTF
TRBV13	NA	TRBD1	TRBJ1-5	TGTGCCAGCAGCTTAGGATGGGACAGGGGTAATCAGCCCCAGCATTTT	CASSLGWDRGNQPQHF
TRBV7-2	NA	TRBD1	TRBJ1-2	TGTGCCAGCAGCCCCCTCGACAGGGGAAATTTCAATGGCTACACCTTC	CASSPLDRGNFNGYTF
TRBV7-2	NA	TRBD2	TRBJ2-2	TGTGCCAGCGCGGGGGGCCCCGGGGAGCTGTTTTTT	CASAGGPGELFF
TRBV27	NA	NA	TRBJ2-1	TGTGCCAGCAGTTTTGGGCAGGGGATGCAGTTCTTC	CASSFGQGMQFF
TRBV18	NA	NA	TRBJ2-2	TGTGCCAGCTCCCGGACAGAAAGCACCGGGGAGCTGTTTTTT	CASSRTESTGELFF
TRBV19	NA	TRBD1	TRBJ1-2	TGTGCCAGTAGTATTGTGACAGGGGATGGCTACACCTTC	CASSIVTGDGYTF
TRBV7-2	NA	NA	TRBJ1-1	TGTGCCAGCAGCTTTCCTGCCGAGAGGTCGGCTTTCTTT	CASSFPAERSAFF
TRBV5-7	NA	TRBD2	TRBJ2-4	TGTGCCAGCAAGACACGACTAGCGGGCAGCCGCGCGGAAAACATTCAGTACTTC	CASKTRLAGSRAENIQYF
TRBV12-3/TRBV12-4	NA	NA	TRBJ1-2	TGTGCCAGCAGTTTACCCAGCGGCGGCTACACCTTC	CASSLPSGGYTF
TRBV12-5	NA	NA	TRBJ2-2	TGTGCTAGTGGTTTAACGGTATCCGGGGAGCTGTTTTTT	CASGLTVSGELFF
TRBV19	once	NA	TRBJ2-7	TGTGCCAGTAGTATGGCAGGGGATTCCTACGAGCAGTACTTC	CASSMAGDSYEQYF
TRBV25-1	NA	NA	TRBJ2-5	TGTGCCAGCAGTGGCCCGGCGGCTCAAGAGACCCAGTACTTC	CASSGPAAQETQYF
TRBV30	NA	NA	TRBJ1-5	TGTGCCTGGAGTTCCACAGGGTTGGGCAATCAGCCCCAGCATTTT	CAWSSTGLGNQPQHF
TRBV25-1	few	TRBD1	TRBJ1-1	TGTGCCAGCAGTGCACAGGGGGCGGCAGAAGCTTTCTTT	CASSAQGAAEAFF
TRBV6-5	few	NA	TRBJ2-7	TGTGCCAGCACAGGGATTGATCCCTACGAGCAGTACTTC	CASTGIDPYEQYF
TRBV27	NA	NA	TRBJ2-1	TGTGCCAGCAGCAACCCGGGACTCTTCAATGAGCAGTTCTTC	CASSNPGLFNEQFF
TRBV15	NA	TRBD2	TRBJ2-5	TGTGCCACCAGCAGAGATGGCGCGGGGGGCGCGGAGACCCAGTACTTC	CATSRDGAGGAETQYF
TRBV30	NA	TRBD1	TRBJ2-7	TGTGCCTGGACTCCGGGACAGGGCCGGGACGAGCAGTACTTC	CAWTPGQGRDEQYF
TRBV12-5	NA	NA	TRBJ1-5	TGTGCTAGTGGTTTAGGGTCCTCAGGGGCTAGCAATCAGCCCCAGCATTTT	CASGLGSSGASNQPQHF
TRBV18	NA	NA	TRBJ1-5	TGTGCCAGCTCACCTGTTGGAGTCAGCAATCAGCCCCAGCATTTT	CASSPVGVSNQPQHF
TRBV5-1	NA	TRBD1	TRBJ2-1	TGCGCCAGTAGACAGGGGCTCACCTACAATGAGCAGTTCTTC	CASRQGLTYNEQFF
TRBV19	once	NA	TRBJ1-2	TGTGCCAGTAGTATAGAGACACGGGGGGGCTACACCTTC	CASSIETRGGYTF
TRBV6-6	NA	NA	TRBJ2-3	TGTGCCAGCTTAACTAGCACAGATACGCAGTATTTT	CASLTSTDTQYF
TRBV13	NA	NA	TRBJ1-1	TGTGCCAGCAGCCTCCAGGGGTCCGCTGAAGCTTTCTTT	CASSLQGSAEAFF
TRBV6-2/TRBV6-3	NA	NA	TRBJ1-2	TGTGCCAGCAGCGACAGGCCCTATGGCTACACCTTC	CASSDRPYGYTF
TRBV27	NA	NA	TRBJ2-7	TGTGCCAGCAGTGTTCAGGACTCCTACGAGCAGTACTTC	CASSVQDSYEQYF
TRBV3-1/TRBV3-2	NA	NA	TRBJ1-2	TGTGCCAGCAGCCCGTACGGGGAGGAGTATGGCTACACCTTC	CASSPYGEEYGYTF
TRBV18	few	NA	TRBJ2-1	TGTGCCAGCTCACCCTCGGTGGGCGGGATCTCCCACAATGAGCAGTTCTTC	CASSPSVGGISHNEQFF
TRBV13	NA	NA	TRBJ2-3	TGTGCCAGCAGCCCGGACTGGCCCTCTAGCACAGATACGCAGTATTTT	CASSPDWPSSTDTQYF
TRBV4-3	NA	NA	TRBJ2-3	TGCGCCAGCAGCCCGGGAGAGGTGAGGGCGCAGTATTTT	CASSPGEVRAQYF
TRBV27	NA	NA	TRBJ1-5	TGTGCCAGCAGTTTATTTATTAGCAATCAGCCCCAGCATTTT	CASSLFISNQPQHF